What follows describes a single T cell receptor beta chain. Peripheral blood CD8+ and CD4+ T cells were profiled by TCR beta sequencing. Relapsing-remitting disease, either stable or active, was present in the treatment-naive patients who were the multiple sclerosis controls. Isolation of CD8+ and CD4+ T cells was performed negatively, whereas enrichment of TEMRA cells was done by FACS. This sample was taken from a study of CD8 T cells in Susac syndrome. RNA, at about 0.45 to 1 ug, was reverse transcribed with random hexamers. The CDR3 of TCR beta was amplified by immunoSEQ multiplex PCR across 54 Vbeta and 13 Jbeta. TCRdb independently ran MiXCR on the immunoSEQ multiplex PCR reads; one entry per CDR3 protein. The data contain 150,000 to 180,000 distinct CDR3 sequences, just under 95% of them singletons. Material: CD8+ T cells from PBMCs. The receptor comes from a human donor with multiple sclerosis.

CDR3 loop: CASSWRGADEQYF. In DNA, the CDR3 is TGCGCCAGCAGCTGGCGGGGGGCCGACGAGCAGTACTTC. This sequence joins TRBV5-1 and TRBJ2-7, with 8 positions matching TRBD2. The CDR3 is 13 amino acids. The trim removed 3 bases at V and 5 bases at J, leaving 4 bases unmatched. Germline V gene lookup returns CDR1 SGHRS and CDR2 YFSETQ.